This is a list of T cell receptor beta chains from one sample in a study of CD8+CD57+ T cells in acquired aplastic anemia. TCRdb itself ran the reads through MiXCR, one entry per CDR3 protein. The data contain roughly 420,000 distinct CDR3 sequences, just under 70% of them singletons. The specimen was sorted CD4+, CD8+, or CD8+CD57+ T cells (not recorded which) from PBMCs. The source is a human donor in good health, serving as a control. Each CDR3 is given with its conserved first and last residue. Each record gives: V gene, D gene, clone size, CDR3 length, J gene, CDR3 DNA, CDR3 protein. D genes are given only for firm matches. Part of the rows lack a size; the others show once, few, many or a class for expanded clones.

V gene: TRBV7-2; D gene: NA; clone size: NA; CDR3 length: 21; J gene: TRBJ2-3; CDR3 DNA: NA; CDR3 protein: CASSFYICSARLSLVPDTQYF
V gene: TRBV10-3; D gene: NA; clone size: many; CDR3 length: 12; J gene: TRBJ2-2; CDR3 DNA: TGTGCCATCAGTCAGGGGACCGGGGAGCTGTTTTTT; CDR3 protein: CAISQGTGELFF
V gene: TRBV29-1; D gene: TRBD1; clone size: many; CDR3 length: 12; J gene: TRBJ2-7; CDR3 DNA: TGCAGCGCCACGCTACAGGGGTACGAGCAGTACTTC; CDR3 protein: CSATLQGYEQYF
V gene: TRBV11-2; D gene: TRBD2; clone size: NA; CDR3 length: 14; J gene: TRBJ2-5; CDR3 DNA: TGTGCCAGCAGCGTATGGGAGGGCGAAGAGACCCAGTACTTC; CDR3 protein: CASSVWEGEETQYF
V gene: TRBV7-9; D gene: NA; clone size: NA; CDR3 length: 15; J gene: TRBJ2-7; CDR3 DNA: TGTGCCAGCAGCGCAGCGCACGGCAGCAACTACGAGCAGTACTTC; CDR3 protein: CASSAAHGSNYEQYF
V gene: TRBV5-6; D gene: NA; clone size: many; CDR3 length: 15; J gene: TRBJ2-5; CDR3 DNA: TGTGCCAGCAGCTTGGATTTCCCAGCCCAAGAGACCCAGTACTTC; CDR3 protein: CASSLDFPAQETQYF
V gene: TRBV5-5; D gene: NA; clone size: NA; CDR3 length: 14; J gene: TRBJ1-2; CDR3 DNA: TGCGCCAGCAGCCTCCCGGGGGACGCCTATGGCTACACCTTC; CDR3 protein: CASSLPGDAYGYTF
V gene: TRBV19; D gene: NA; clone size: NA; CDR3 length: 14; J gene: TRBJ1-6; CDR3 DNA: TGTGCCAGTAGTACAGGACCATCAGACTCACCCCACCTGTTT; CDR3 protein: CASSTGPSDSPHLF
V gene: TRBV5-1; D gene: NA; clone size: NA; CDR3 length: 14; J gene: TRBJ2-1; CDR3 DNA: TGCGCCAGCAGCCCACGGGACAATCTGGATGAGCAGTTCTTC; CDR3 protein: CASSPRDNLDEQFF
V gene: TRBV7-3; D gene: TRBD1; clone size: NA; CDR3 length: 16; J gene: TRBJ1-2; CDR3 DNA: TGTGCCAGCAGCGTCGGGGGGACAGGCGGATCAGGTGGCTACACCTTC; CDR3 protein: CASSVGGTGGSGGYTF
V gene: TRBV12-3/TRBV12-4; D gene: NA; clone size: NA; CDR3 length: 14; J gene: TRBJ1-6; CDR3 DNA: TGTGCCAGCAGTTTTGAGGGGAAGGGTTCACCCCTCCACTTT; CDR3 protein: CASSFEGKGSPLHF
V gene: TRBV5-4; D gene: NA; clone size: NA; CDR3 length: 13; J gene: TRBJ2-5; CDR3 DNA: TGTGCCAGCGGCCTGGATATAGAAGAGACCCAGTACTTC; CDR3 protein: CASGLDIEETQYF
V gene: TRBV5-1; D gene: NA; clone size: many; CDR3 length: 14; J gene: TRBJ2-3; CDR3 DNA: TGCGCCAGCAGCTTGGCCCAGGGTTCAGATACGCAGTATTTT; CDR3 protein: CASSLAQGSDTQYF
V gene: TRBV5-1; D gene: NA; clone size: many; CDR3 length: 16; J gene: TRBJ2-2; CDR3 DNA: TGCGCCAGCAGCGCACTTACAGGGAGAAACACCGGGGAGCTGTTTTTT; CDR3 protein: CASSALTGRNTGELFF
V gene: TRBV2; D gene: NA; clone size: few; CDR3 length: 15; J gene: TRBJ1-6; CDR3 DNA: TGTGCCAGCAGTGAAGCGCTGGGGGATCTGTCACCCCTCCACTTT; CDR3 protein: CASSEALGDLSPLHF
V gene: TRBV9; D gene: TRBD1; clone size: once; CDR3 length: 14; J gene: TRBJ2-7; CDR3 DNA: TGTGCCAGCAGCTCGCCCGGACAGGCCTACGAGCAGTACTTC; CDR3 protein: CASSSPGQAYEQYF
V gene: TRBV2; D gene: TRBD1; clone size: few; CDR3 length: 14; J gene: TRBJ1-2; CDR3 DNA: TGTGCCAGCAGTGTATGGGACAGACAGTATGGCTACACCTTC; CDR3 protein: CASSVWDRQYGYTF
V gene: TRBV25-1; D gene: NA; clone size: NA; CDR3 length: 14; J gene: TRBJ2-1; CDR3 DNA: TGTGCCAGCAGTGAAGGGGGGCTCTACAATGAGCAGTTCTTC; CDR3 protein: CASSEGGLYNEQFF
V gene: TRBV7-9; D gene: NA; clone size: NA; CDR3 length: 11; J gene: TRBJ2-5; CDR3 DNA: TGTGCCAGCAGCTTTGATCAGACCCAGTACTTC; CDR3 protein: CASSFDQTQYF
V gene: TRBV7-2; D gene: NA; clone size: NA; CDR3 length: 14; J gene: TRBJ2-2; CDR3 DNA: TGCGCCAGCAGCGTGCGACAACACCCCGGGGAGCTGTTTTTT; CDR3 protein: CASSVRQHPGELFF
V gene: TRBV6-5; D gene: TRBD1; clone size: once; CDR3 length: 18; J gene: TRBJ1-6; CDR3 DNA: TGTGCCAGCAGTTTAGTCCGGGGGACAGGGGTTGGGAATTCACCCCTCCACTTT; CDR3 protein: CASSLVRGTGVGNSPLHF
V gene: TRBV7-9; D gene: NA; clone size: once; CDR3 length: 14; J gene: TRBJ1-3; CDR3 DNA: TGTGCCAGCAGCTTAGACAATTCACGCCACCACATTGAGTTT; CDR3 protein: CASSLDNSRHHIEF
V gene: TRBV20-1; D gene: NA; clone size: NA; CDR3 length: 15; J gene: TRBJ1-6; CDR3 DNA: TGCAGTGCCAGGGTCGCAGCTGTTCCAGAGTCACCCCTCCACTTT; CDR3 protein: CSARVAAVPESPLHF
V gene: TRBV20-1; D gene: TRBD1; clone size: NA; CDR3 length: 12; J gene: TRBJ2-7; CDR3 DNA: TGCAGTGCTAGAGTAGAGGGACAGGGGGCGCACTTC; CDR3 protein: CSARVEGQGAHF
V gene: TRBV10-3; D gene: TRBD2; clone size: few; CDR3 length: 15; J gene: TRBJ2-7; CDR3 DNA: TGTGCCATCAGTGAGTCCGTCGGGGGGGCCCGCGAGCAGTACTTC; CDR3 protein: CAISESVGGAREQYF
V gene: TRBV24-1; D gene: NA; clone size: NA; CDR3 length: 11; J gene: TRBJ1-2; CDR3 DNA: TGTGCCACCAGTGGGCTCTATGGCTACACCTTC; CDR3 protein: CATSGLYGYTF
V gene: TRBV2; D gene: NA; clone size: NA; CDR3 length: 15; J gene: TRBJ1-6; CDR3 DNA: TGTGGCAGCAGCTTAAGTGCAGGGAGTAATTCACCCCTCCACTTT; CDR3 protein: CGSSLSAGSNSPLHF
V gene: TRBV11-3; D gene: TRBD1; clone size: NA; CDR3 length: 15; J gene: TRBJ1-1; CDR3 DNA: TGTGCCAGCAGCTTAGGACAGGGGAAGAACACTGAAGCTTTCTTT; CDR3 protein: CASSLGQGKNTEAFF
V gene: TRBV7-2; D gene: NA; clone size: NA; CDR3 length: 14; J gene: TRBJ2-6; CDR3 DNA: NA; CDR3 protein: CASSLVGGGNVQQF
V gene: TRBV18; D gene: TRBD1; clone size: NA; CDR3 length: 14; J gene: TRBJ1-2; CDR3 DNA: TGTGCCAGCTCTTACCGGACAGGGGATTATGGCTACACCTTC; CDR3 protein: CASSYRTGDYGYTF
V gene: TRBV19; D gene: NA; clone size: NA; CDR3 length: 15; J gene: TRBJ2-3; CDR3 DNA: TGTGCCAGTAGTAGCCCGGGGGAATATACAGATACGCAATATTTT; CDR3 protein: CASSSPGEYTDTQYF
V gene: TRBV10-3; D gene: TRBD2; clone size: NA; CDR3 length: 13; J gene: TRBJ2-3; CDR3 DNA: TGTGCCAGCAGTAGCGGGGGCGTAGATACGCAGTATTTT; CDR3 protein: CASSSGGVDTQYF
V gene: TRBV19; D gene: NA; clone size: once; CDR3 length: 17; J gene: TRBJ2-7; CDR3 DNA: NA; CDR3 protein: CASRSTGLERPSTSQYF
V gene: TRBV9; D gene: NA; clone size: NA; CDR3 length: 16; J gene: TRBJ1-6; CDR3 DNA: TGTGCCAGCAGCCCCGGCAATTATACCTATGAATACTCCCTCCACTTT; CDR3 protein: CASSPGNYTYEYSLHF
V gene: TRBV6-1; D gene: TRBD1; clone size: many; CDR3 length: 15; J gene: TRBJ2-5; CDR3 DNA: TGTGCCAGCAGTGACGGGGACAGGGAAAAAGAGACCCAGTACTTC; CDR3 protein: CASSDGDREKETQYF
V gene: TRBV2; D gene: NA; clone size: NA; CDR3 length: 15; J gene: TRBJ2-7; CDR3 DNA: TGTGCCAGCAGCCGGCAGGTAGGGGTCACCGAGGAGCAGTTTTTT; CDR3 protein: CASSRQVGVTEEQFF
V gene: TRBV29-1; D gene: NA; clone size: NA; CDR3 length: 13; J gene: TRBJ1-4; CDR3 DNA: TGCAGTGCTAGAGTAAATAGTATTGAAAAACTGTTTTTT; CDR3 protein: CSARVNSIEKLFF
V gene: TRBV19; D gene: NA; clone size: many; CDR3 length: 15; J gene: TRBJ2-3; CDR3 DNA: TGTGCCAGTACCGCTAGGGATTTTGGCTCAGATACGCAGTATTTT; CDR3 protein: CASTARDFGSDTQYF
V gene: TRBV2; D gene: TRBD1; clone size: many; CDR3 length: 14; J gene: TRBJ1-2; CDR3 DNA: TGTGCCAGCAAATCATACAGGGGGCAGGGTGGCTACACCTTC; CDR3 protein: CASKSYRGQGGYTF
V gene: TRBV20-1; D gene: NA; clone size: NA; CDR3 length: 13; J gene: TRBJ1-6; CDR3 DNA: TGCAGTGCTCAAAACAGGGAGAGTTCACCCCTCCACTTT; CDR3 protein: CSAQNRESSPLHF
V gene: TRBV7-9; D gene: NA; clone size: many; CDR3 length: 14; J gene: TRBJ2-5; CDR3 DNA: TGTGCCAGCAGCTTAGCGAGTAGCTTGGAGACCCAGTACTTC; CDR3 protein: CASSLASSLETQYF
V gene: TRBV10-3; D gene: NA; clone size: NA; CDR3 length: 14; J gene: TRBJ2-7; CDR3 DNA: TGTGCCATCAGTGTGGCCGGCAGAGTTGAGGCCCAGTACTTC; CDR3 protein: CAISVAGRVEAQYF
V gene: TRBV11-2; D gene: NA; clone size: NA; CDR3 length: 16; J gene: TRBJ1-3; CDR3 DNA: TGTGCCAGCAGCTTAGGGGGGTTGGGCCCTGGAAACACCATATACTTT; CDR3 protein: CASSLGGLGPGNTIYF
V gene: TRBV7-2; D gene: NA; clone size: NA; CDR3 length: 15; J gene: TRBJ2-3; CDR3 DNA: TGTGCCAGCAGCTTGGCCGACTTGAATACGCAGTATTTCTATTTT; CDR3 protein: CASSLADLNTQYFYF
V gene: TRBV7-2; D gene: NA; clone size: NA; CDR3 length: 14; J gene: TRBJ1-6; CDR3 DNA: TGTGCCAGCAGCTTCGTCCAGGGGAATTCACCCCTCCACTTT; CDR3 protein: CASSFVQGNSPLHF
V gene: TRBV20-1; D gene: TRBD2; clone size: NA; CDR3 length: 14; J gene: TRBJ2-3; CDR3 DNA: TGCAGTGCTAGCCTACTAGCGGGGAATGATACGCAGTATTTT; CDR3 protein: CSASLLAGNDTQYF
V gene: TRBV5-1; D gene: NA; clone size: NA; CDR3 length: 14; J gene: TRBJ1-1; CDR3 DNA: TGCGCCAGCAGCTTGGTCCAACTACACTCTGGAGCTTTCTTT; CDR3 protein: CASSLVQLHSGAFF
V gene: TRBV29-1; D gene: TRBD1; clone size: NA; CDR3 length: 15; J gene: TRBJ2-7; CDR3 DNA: TGCAGCGTTGAAGAGCGGACAGGGGGCTTCTACGAGCAGTACTTC; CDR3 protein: CSVEERTGGFYEQYF
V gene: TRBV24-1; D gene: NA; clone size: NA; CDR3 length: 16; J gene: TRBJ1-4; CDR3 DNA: TGTGCCACCAGTGACGGGACACCTTTTGACGGTGAAAAACTGTTTTTT; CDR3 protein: CATSDGTPFDGEKLFF
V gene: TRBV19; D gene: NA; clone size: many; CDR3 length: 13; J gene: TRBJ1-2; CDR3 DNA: TGTGCCAGTAGTTTAAGCAGCGCAAATGGCTACACCTTC; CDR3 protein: CASSLSSANGYTF
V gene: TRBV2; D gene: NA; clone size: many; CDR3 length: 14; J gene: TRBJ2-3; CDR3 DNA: TGTGCCAGCGAAGGGCGGGAACGGGAAGATACGCAGTATTTT; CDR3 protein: CASEGREREDTQYF
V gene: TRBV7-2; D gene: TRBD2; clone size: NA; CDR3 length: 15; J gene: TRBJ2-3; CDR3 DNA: TGTGCCAGCAGCCATAGCGGGGGGGCCGGAGATACGCAGTATTTT; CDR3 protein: CASSHSGGAGDTQYF
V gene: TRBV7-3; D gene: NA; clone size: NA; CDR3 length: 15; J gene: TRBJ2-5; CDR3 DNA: TGTGCCAGCATCTGGGGGGGGGCGGGGCAAAGGGCCCCGTACTTC; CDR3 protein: CASIWGGAGQRAPYF
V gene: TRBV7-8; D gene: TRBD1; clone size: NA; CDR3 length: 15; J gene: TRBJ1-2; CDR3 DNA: TGTGCCAGCAGTGAAGGGGGCAGTGGTAACTATGGCTACACCTTC; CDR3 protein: CASSEGGSGNYGYTF
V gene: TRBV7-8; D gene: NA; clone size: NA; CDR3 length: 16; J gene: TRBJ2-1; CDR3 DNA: NA; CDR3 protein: CASSAGPYEQYFGQFF